These T cell receptor beta chains were read from a single sample in a study of tumor and adjacent non-tumor tissue in lung cancer. One entry per CDR3 protein results from TCRdb running MiXCR on the multiplex PCR reads. The sample contains under 150,000 distinct CDR3 sequences, 66% of which appear only once. The sample was lung tumor tissue. Receptors originate from a man between 60 and 70 years old with small cell lung cancer. Each CDR3 is given with its conserved first and last residue. A D gene is named only where the DNA matches it firmly. Clone size is not always given. Where it is, it says once, few, many or a class for expanded clones.

d_call	clone_size	v_call	j_call	cdr3_aa	cdr3_nt
-	-	TRBV6-5	TRBJ1-1	CASSPQGWATEAFF	TGTGCCAGTTCGCCCCAGGGGTGGGCCACTGAAGCTTTCTTT
-	once	TRBV6-6	TRBJ2-7	CASNRSYEQYF	TGTGCCAGCAATCGATCCTACGAGCAGTACTTC
-	-	TRBV6-5	TRBJ2-6	CASSYWQGKGGANVLTF	TGTGCCAGCAGTTACTGGCAGGGGAAAGGAGGGGCCAACGTCCTGACTTTC
-	-	TRBV24-1	TRBJ2-2	CATSDDTGLRGTGELFF	TGTGCCACCAGTGACGATACGGGGCTCCGAGGAACCGGGGAGCTGTTTTTT
-	-	TRBV5-5	TRBJ2-4	CTSSLFQLAKNIQYF	TGTACTAGCAGCTTGTTTCAGTTAGCCAAAAACATTCAGTACTTC
TRBD2	-	TRBV20-1	TRBJ2-1	CSAREVSGIRVNEQFF	TGCAGTGCTAGAGAAGTTAGCGGGATAAGGGTCAATGAGCAATTCTTC
-	once	TRBV4-2	TRBJ1-1	CASNQDFGGTEASF	TGTGCCAGCAACCAAGATTTCGGGGGCACTGAAGCTTCCTTT
-	many	TRBV27	TRBJ1-2	CASSPSSGNYGYTF	TGTGCCAGCAGCCCCAGTTCCGGGAACTATGGCTACACCTTC
-	-	TRBV24-1	TRBJ2-2	CATCVPDTGELFF	TGTGCCACTTGTGTTCCGGACACCGGGGAGCTGTTTTTT
TRBD1	-	TRBV20-1	TRBJ1-2	CSAQQGRGGYTF	TGCAGTGCACAACAGGGGAGGGGTGGCTACACCTTC
-	-	TRBV11-2	TRBJ2-2	CASRPAITGELFF	TGTGCCAGCAGGCCAGCAATCACCGGGGAGCTGTTCTTT
-	few	TRBV6-5	TRBJ1-1	CASSYPGGGTEAFF	TGTGCCAGCAGTTACCCAGGAGGGGGCACTGAAGCTTTCTTT
-	-	TRBV20-1	TRBJ2-1	CSAPKLGYSVF	TGCAGTGCCCCAAAGCTAGGATACTCGGTCTTC
TRBD1	-	TRBV5-4	TRBJ2-5	CASSPGQGYETQYF	TGTGCCAGCAGCCCCGGACAGGGGTATGAGACCCAGTACTTC
-	-	TRBV20-1	TRBJ2-1	CSATVAGGTFGCELFF	-
TRBD1	-	TRBV11-3	TRBJ2-6	CTSSLAGTGGSSGANVLIF	TGTACCAGCAGCTTAGCCGGGACAGGGGGATCCTCTGGGGCCAACGTCCTGATTTTC
-	-	TRBV11-2	TRBJ2-3	CASSLEVSDTQYF	TGTGCCAGCAGCCTCGAGGTGTCAGATACCCAGTATTTT
-	-	TRBV12-3/TRBV12-4	TRBJ2-5	CASSLRARGEIQYF	TGTGCCAGCAGTTTGCGTGCGCGTGGGGAGATCCAGTACTTC